The T cell receptor beta chain under discussion was sequenced for a study of OX40 agonist ivuxolimab in advanced cancers. Study-wide context: Patients receiving dose escalation had hepatocellular carcinoma, melanoma, renal cell or head and neck cancer. At roughly 83% male, the cohort had a mean age of approximately 60 years, ranging from roughly 20 to 90.

The study, taken as a whole, reports: The work left the antigen specificity of expanded peripheral T cells undetermined. Among the nonresponders, some also had low normalized T-cell clonal expansion.

Method: immunoSEQ multiplex PCR; TCRdb's copy keeps in-frame clones and lacks some. The sample yields about 58,000 clones, 82% seen once. This clone has only a few counts. Its specificity is not known. This sequence originates from an adult with an advanced solid tumor such as melanoma, head and neck, liver or kidney cancer. The sequences come from CD4+ or CD8+ T cells sorted from blood, collected in a trial of the OX40 agonist ivuxolimab.

The CDR3 sequence: CASSSRGTLGQYF. In DNA, the CDR3 is TGTGCCAGTAGTTCTCGTGGAACTCTCGGGCAGTACTTC. The V and J genes are TRBV19 and TRBJ2-7; unclear D gene. V gave up 5 bases and J gave up 9 bases, with 17 bases separating them. There are 13 residues in the CDR3. The germline V gene has CDR1 LNHDA and CDR2 SQIVND (reference sequence).